A single sample gave rise to the 11 T cell receptor beta chains below, sequenced in a study of circulating CD8 cells and anti-PD-1 response in melanoma. Sorting of live CD3+CD8+TCRalphabeta+ cells by PD-1 and/or TIGIT gave four subsets. TCR libraries were prepared from roughly 15 ng of total RNA with the QIAseq Immune Repertoire TCR panel. One entry per CDR3 protein results from TCRdb running MiXCR on the reads. Of some 560 distinct CDR3 sequences listed, approximately 7% are singletons. The material was CD8+ T cells from PBMCs, obtained at baseline or after one month of anti-PD-1 therapy (not recorded which). The receptor source for this set is a human donor with melanoma.

This clonotype is large by share. J is TRBJ1-4 and V is TRBV29-1; the D gene is possibly TRBD1 (6 bases). CDR3 length: 13 residues. Trimming removed 3 bases at V and 4 bases at J, with 9 bases between. CDR1 and CDR2 (germline): SQVTM, ANQGSEA. The CDR3 sequence is CSVDGGGNEKLFF. In nucleotides, the CDR3 is TGCAGCGTTGACGGAGGGGGTAATGAAAAACTGTTTTTT.

Concerning this clonotype itself: A much larger clone is a single base away; this may be a read error. The chain couples TRBV24-1 to TRBJ2-1, with 8 bases matching TRBD1. Per germline, CDR1 KGHDR and CDR2 SFDVKD. The CDR3 runs to 16 residues. CDR3 DNA sequence: TGTGCCACCAGTGATTCCGGGACAGGAGAAATCAATGAGCAGCTCTTC. Amino acid sequence: CATSDSGTGEINEQLF.

By share, this clonotype counts as medium-sized. The V gene is TRBV4-1, the J gene TRBJ2-2; TRBD1 or TRBD2 may be the D gene (5 bases each). Trimming left V 1 base short and J 7 bases short, with 10 bases between. The CDR3 is made up of 14 amino acids. CDR1 is MGHRA and CDR2 is YSYEKL in the germline V gene. The DNA of the CDR3 is TGCGCCAGCAGCCAAGGAGGGGAGATCGGGGAGCTGTTTTTT. Its protein is CASSQGGEIGELFF.

By sample share, this clonotype is medium-sized. This chain joins TRBV28 and TRBJ1-5; D is undetermined. The CDR3 totals 13 residues. Germline V gene lookup returns CDR1 MDHEN and CDR2 SYDVKM. The V gene lost 3 bases and the J gene lost 7 bases, with 10 bases spanning the gap. CDR3 protein: CASSLQAKQPQHF. The CDR3, as DNA: TGTGCCAGCAGTTTGCAGGCAAAACAGCCCCAGCATTTT.

This clonotype has only one observation. A read error may be the cause here, since a much bigger clone is one base away. The V gene is TRBV27, the J gene TRBJ2-7; D is uncertain. V dropped 5 bases and J dropped 0 bases, with 17 bases sitting between them. Germline CDR1 and CDR2: MNHEY and SMNVEV (reference sequence). The CDR3 is made up of 16 amino acids. CDR3 sequence (DNA): TGTGCCAGCAGTCCGCAGGTGCCGCAAGGCTCCTACGAGCAGTACTTC. Its translation: CASSPQVPQGSYEQYF.

In this sample, this clonotype is large. The chain combines TRBV29-1 with TRBJ2-7; D might be TRBD1 (6 bases). Germline V gene data show CDR1 as SQVTM and CDR2 as ANQGSEA. The CDR3 sequence is 13 residues long. Trimming cost V 6 bases and J 0 bases, with 12 bases left between them. The CDR3 DNA sequence: TGCAGCGTCTTGACAGGAAGCTCCTACGAGCAGTACTTC. It specifies CSVLTGSSYEQYF.

The chain carries TRBV29-1 and TRBJ2-2, with D perhaps matching TRBD1 (6 bases). Trimming removed 5 bases at V and 4 bases at J, with 14 bases between. Germline V gene sequence: CDR1 SQVTM, CDR2 ANQGSEA. This CDR3 has 14 amino acids. CDR3 sequence: CSVSWTVSTGELFF. DNA of the CDR3: TGCAGCGTTTCCTGGACAGTGAGCACCGGGGAGCTGTTTTTT.

The chain recombines TRBV28 with TRBJ1-2; D not certain. The V gene's germline CDR1 is MDHEN and CDR2 SYDVKM. V was trimmed by 2 bases and J by 8 bases, leaving 18 bases between them. This CDR3 is 15 amino acids long. The CDR3 here is CASSLGSGGLEGYTF. The CDR3 nucleotides read TGTGCCAGCAGTTTAGGATCTGGAGGGTTGGAAGGCTACACCTTC.

This clonotype qualifies as large. This chain connects TRBV19 to TRBJ2-1; 11 bases are shared with TRBD2. The V and J ends lost 4 bases and 4 bases, in that order; junction bases with no gene match: 3. Germline V gene sequence: CDR1 LNHDA, CDR2 SQIVND (reference sequence). This CDR3 contains 15 residues. In DNA, the CDR3 is TGTGCCAGTAGTACGACTAGCGGGGAGTACAATGAGCAGTTCTTC. Its translation: CASSTTSGEYNEQFF. The entire variable domain, with the rest obtained from reference TRBV19 and TRBJ2-1, is as follows: DGGITQSPKYLFRKEGQNVTLSCEQNLNHDAMYWYRQDPGQGLRLIYYSQIVNDFQKGDIAEGYSVSREKKESFPLTVTSAQKNPTAFYLCASSTTSGEYNEQFFGPGTRLTVL.

By share, this clonotype counts as hyperexpanded. This sequence joins TRBV19 and TRBJ1-2; the D gene is possibly TRBD1 (5 bases). Trimming cost V 2 bases and J 4 bases, with 14 bases left between them. Looked up from germline, CDR1 is LNHDA and CDR2 is SQIVND (reference sequence). The CDR3 is made up of 15 amino acids. CDR3 residues: CASSITASRVYGYTF. The CDR3 DNA follows: TGTGCCAGTAGTATAACAGCGTCCAGGGTCTATGGCTACACCTTC.

By share, this clonotype ranks as medium-sized. V is TRBV7-8 and J is TRBJ1-1, with a tentative D call TRBD1 (5 bases). The CDR3 covers 15 residues. V was pared by 5 bases and J by 3 bases, with 16 bases between. Germline lookup yields CDR1 SGHVS and CDR2 FQNEAQ. This CDR3 reads CASSRPTTGDTEAFF. Here the CDR3 DNA reads TGTGCCAGCAGCCGACCGACTACGGGGGACACTGAAGCTTTCTTT.